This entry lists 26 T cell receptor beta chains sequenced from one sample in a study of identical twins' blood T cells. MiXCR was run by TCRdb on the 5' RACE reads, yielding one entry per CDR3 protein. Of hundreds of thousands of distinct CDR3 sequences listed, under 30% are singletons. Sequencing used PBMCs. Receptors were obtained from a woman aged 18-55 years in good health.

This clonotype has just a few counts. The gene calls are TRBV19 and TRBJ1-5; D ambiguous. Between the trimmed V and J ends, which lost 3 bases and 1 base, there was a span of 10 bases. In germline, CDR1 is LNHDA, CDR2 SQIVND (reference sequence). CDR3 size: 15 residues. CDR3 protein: CASSMTRESNQPQHF. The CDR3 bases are TGTGCCAGTAGTATGACAAGAGAAAGCAATCAGCCCCAGCATTTT.

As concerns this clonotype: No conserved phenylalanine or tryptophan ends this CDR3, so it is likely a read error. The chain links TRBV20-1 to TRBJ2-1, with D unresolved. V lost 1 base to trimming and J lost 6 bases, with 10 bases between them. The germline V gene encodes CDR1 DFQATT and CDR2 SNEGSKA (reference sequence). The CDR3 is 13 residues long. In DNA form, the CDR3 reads TGCAGTGCTAGAGCCCGACTCTTCAATGAGCAGTTCCTC. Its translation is CSARARLFNEQFL.

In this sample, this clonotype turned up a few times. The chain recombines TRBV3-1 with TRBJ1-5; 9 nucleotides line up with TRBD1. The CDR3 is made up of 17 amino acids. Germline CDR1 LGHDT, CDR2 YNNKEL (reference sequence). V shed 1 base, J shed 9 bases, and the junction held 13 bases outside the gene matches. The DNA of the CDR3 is TGTGCCAGCAGCCAAGGATACCCGGGACAGGGAGGTGGGCCCCAGCATTTT. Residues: CASSQGYPGQGGGPQHF.

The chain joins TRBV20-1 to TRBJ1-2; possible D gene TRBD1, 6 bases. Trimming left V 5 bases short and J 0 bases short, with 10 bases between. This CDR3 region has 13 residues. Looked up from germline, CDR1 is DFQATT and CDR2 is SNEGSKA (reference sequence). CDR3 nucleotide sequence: TGCAGTGCTTCGGGACACGCTAACTATGGCTACACCTTC. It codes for CSASGHANYGYTF.

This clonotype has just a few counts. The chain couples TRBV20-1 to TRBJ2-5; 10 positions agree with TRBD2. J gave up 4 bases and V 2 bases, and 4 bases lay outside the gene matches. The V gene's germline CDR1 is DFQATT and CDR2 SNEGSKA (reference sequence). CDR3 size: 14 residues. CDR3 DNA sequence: TGCAGTGCTAGACTAGCGGGAGTCCCAGAGACCCAGTACTTC. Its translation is CSARLAGVPETQYF.

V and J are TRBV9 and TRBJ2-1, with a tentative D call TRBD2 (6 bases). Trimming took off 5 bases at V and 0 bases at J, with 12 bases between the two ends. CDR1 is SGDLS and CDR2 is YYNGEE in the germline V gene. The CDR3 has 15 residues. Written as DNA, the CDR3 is TGTGCCAGCAGTACCGGGACTCACTCCTACAATGAGCAGTTCTTC. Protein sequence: CASSTGTHSYNEQFF.

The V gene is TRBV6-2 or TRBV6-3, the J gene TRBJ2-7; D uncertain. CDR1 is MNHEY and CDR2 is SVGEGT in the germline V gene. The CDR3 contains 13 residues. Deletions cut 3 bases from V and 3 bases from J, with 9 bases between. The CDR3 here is CASSYTRRYEQYF. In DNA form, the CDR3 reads TGTGCCAGCAGTTATACCCGGCGCTACGAGCAGTACTTC.

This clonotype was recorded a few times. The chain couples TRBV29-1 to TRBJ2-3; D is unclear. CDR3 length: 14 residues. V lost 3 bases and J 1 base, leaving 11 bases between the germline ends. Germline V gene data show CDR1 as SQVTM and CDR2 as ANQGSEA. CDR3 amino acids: CSVDLGIRTDTQYF. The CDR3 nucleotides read TGCAGCGTTGATCTGGGGATTCGCACAGATACGCAGTATTTT.

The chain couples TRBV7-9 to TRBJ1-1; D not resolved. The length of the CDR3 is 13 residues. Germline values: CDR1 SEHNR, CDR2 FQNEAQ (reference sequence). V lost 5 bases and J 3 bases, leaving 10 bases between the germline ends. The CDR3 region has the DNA TGTGCCAGCAGCCGACCAGCGGACACTGAAGCTTTCTTT. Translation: CASSRPADTEAFF.

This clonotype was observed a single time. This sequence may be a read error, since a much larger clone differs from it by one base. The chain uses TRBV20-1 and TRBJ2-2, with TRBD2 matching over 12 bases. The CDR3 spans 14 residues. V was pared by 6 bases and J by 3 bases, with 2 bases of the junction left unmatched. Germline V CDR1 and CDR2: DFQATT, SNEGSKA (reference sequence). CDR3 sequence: CSARTSGDTGELFF. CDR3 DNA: TGCAGTGCAAGGACTAGCGGGGACACCGGGGAGCTGTTTTTT.

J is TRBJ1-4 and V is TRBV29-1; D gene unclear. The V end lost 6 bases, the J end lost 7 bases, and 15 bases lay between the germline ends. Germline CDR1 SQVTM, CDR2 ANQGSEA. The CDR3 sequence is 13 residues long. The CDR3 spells CSVRADGREKLFF. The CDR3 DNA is TGCAGCGTAAGGGCCGACGGCCGTGAAAAACTGTTTTTT.

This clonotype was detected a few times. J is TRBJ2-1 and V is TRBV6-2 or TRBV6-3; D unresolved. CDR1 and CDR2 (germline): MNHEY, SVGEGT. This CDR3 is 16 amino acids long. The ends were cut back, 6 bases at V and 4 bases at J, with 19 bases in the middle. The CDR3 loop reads CASRDAQPKEYNEQFF. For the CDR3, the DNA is TGTGCCAGCAGGGACGCCCAGCCAAAGGAATACAATGAGCAGTTCTTC.

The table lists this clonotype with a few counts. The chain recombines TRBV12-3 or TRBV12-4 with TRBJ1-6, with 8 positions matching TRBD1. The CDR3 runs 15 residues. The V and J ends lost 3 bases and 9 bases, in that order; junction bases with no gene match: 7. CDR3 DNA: TGTGCCAGCAGTTTGTTCGGGCAGGGGGCTTCACCCCTCCACTTT. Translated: CASSLFGQGASPLHF.

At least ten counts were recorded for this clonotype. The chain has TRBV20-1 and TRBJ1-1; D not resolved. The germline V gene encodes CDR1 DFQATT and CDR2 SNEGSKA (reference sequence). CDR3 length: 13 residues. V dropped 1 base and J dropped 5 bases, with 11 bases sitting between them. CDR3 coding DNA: TGCAGTGCTAGAGCCGCAGTTGTTACTGAAGCTTTCTTT. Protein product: CSARAAVVTEAFF.

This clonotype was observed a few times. The DNA of the CDR3 is TGTGCCAGCAGTTTTCAGTGGGGGGGCTACACCTTC. This translates into CASSFQWGGYTF. This chain joins TRBV6-6 and TRBJ1-2, with D tentatively TRBD1 (5 bases). The length of the CDR3 is 12 residues. Trimming removed 4 bases at V and 8 bases at J, with 11 bases between. CDR1 is MNHNY and CDR2 is SVGAGI in the germline V gene (reference sequence).

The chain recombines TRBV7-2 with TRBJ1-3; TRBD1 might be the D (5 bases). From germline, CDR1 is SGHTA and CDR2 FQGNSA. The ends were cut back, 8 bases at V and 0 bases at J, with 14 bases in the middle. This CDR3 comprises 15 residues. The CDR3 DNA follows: TGTGCCAGCGGACAACGAAACCCCTCTGGAAACACCATATATTTT. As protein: CASGQRNPSGNTIYF.

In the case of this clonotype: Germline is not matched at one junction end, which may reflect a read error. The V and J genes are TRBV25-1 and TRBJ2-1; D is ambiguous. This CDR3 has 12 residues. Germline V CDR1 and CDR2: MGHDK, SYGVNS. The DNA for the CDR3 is TGTGCCAGCAGTGAAGGTAGGAATGGGCAGTTCTTC. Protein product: CASSEGRNGQFF. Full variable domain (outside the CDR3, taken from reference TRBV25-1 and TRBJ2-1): EADIYQTPRYLVIGTGKKITLECSQTMGHDKMYWYQQDPGMELHLIHYSYGVNSTEKGDLSSESTVSRIRTEHFPLTLESARPSHTSQYLCASSEGRNGQFFGPGTRLTVL.

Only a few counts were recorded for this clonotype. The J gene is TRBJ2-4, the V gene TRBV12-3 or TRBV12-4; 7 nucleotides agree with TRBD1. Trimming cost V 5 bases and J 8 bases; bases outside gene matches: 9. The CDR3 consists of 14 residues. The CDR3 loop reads CASSPLGQYDIQYF. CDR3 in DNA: TGTGCCAGCAGTCCCCTGGGACAGTATGACATTCAGTACTTC.

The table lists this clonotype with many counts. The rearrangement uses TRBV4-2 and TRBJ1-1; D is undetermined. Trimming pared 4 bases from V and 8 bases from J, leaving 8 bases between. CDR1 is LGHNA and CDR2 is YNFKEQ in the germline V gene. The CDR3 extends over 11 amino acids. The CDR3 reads CASSLAYEAFF. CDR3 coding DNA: TGTGCCAGCAGCCTTGCGTACGAAGCTTTCTTT.

The CDR3 sequence: CASSPLSGNTEAFF. CDR3 sequence (DNA): TGTGCCAGCAGCCCCCTGTCTGGAAACACTGAAGCTTTCTTT. This sequence joins TRBV3-1 and TRBJ1-1, with D unclear. The CDR3 sequence is 14 residues long. Trimming stripped 4 bases from V and 2 bases from J, with 11 bases between. Germline CDR1 is LGHDT and CDR2 is YNNKEL (reference sequence).

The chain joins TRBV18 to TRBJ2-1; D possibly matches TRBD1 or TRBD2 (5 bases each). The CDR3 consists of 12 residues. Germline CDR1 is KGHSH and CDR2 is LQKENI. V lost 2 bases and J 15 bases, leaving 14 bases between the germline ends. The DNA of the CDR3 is TGTGCCAGCTCACCAGGGACCCTAGAACCGTTCTTC. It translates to CASSPGTLEPFF.

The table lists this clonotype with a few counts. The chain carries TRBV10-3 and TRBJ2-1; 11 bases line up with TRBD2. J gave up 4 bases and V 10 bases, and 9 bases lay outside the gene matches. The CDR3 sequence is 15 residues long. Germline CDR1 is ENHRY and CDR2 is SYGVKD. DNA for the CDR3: TGTGCCACCCAGGGGACTAGCGGTTATTACAATGAGCAGTTCTTC. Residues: CATQGTSGYYNEQFF.

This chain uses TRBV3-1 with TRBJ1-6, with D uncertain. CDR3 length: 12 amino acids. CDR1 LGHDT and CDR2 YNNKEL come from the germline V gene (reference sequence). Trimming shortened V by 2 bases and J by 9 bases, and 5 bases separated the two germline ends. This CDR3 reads CASSQLRSPLHF. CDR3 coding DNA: TGTGCCAGCAGCCAATTGCGTTCACCCCTCCACTTT.

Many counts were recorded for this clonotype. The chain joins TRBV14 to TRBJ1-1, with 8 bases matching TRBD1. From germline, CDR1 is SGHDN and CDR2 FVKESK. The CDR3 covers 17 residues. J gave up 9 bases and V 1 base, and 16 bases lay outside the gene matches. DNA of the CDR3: TGTGCCAGCAGCCAAGTCGGACAGGGAACGAAGAGCAGCCAAGCTTTCTTT. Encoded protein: CASSQVGQGTKSSQAFF.

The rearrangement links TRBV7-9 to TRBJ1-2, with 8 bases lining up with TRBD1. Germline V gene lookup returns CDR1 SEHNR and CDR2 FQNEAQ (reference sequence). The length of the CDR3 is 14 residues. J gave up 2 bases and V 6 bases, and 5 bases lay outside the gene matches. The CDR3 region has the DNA TGTGCCAGCAGACCCGACAGGGGCAACTATGGCTACACCTTC. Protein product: CASRPDRGNYGYTF.

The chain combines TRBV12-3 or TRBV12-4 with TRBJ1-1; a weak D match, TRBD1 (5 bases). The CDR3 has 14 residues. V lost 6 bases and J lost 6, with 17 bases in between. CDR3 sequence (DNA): TGTGCCAGCAGGTATTTCGAGGGGAGGGCTGAAGCTTTCTTT. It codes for CASRYFEGRAEAFF.